A selection of T cell receptor beta chains follows, all from one sample in a study of shared clonotypes between healthy human individuals. The data were produced by immunoSEQ multiplex PCR, yet TCRdb's version contains in-frame clones alone and is incomplete. The sample lists approximately 2.3 million clones, approximately 93% occurring once. The sequencing input was naive CD4+ T cells from PBMCs. The receptors were gathered from a man between 18 and 29 years old in good health. Some clones in this sample may be carry-over from other donors' samples. CDR3s include the opening cysteine and the closing phenylalanine or tryptophan. Each record gives: V gene, D gene, clone size, J gene, CDR3 protein, CDR3 DNA. The D gene is left open where the match is weak. Size values are once, few and many counts, or a class for expanded clones, and some rows have none.

v_gene: TRBV5-1; d_gene: .; abundance: .; j_gene: TRBJ2-3; CDR3aa: CASTRGAGTDTQYF; CDR3nt: TGCGCCAGTACCAGGGGGGCTGGCACAGATACGCAGTATTTT
v_gene: TRBV25-1; d_gene: .; abundance: .; j_gene: TRBJ1-2; CDR3aa: CASSEGSYGYTF; CDR3nt: TGTGCCAGCAGTGAAGGCAGCTATGGCTACACCTTC
v_gene: TRBV9; d_gene: TRBD2; abundance: .; j_gene: TRBJ2-2; CDR3aa: CASSLGLAVATGELFF; CDR3nt: TGTGCCAGCAGCTTGGGACTAGCGGTCGCCACCGGGGAGCTGTTTTTT
v_gene: TRBV2; d_gene: .; abundance: .; j_gene: TRBJ2-4; CDR3aa: CASSEGGLAKNIQYF; CDR3nt: TGTGCCAGCAGTGAAGGGGGTCTAGCCAAAAACATTCAGTACTTC
v_gene: TRBV5-1; d_gene: .; abundance: .; j_gene: TRBJ2-1; CDR3aa: CASSLAYGAYNEQFF; CDR3nt: TGCGCCAGCAGCTTGGCCTATGGGGCCTACAATGAGCAGTTCTTC
v_gene: TRBV28; d_gene: .; abundance: once; j_gene: TRBJ1-5; CDR3aa: CASSFPGDNQPQHF; CDR3nt: TGTGCCAGCAGTTTCCCAGGGGACAATCAGCCCCAGCATTTT
v_gene: TRBV19; d_gene: TRBD2; abundance: .; j_gene: TRBJ2-5; CDR3aa: CASSIDITGLARETQYF; CDR3nt: TGTGCCAGTAGTATAGATATAACGGGACTAGCGAGAGAGACCCAGTACTTC
v_gene: TRBV6-5; d_gene: TRBD1; abundance: .; j_gene: TRBJ1-5; CDR3aa: CASRQDRNSNQPQHF; CDR3nt: TGTGCCAGCAGACAGGACAGGAATAGCAATCAGCCCCAGCATTTT
v_gene: TRBV7-3; d_gene: .; abundance: .; j_gene: TRBJ1-3; CDR3aa: CASSLGAGNTIYF; CDR3nt: TGTGCCAGCAGCTTAGGGGCTGGAAACACCATATATTTT
v_gene: TRBV9; d_gene: TRBD1; abundance: .; j_gene: TRBJ1-3; CDR3aa: CASSVAIGTGAGNTIYF; CDR3nt: TGTGCCAGCAGCGTAGCGATAGGGACAGGGGCTGGAAACACCATATATTTT
v_gene: TRBV6-5; d_gene: TRBD1; abundance: .; j_gene: TRBJ1-2; CDR3aa: CASSYRGGYGYTF; CDR3nt: TGTGCCAGCAGCTACAGGGGAGGCTATGGCTACACCTTC
v_gene: TRBV11-2; d_gene: .; abundance: .; j_gene: TRBJ2-7; CDR3aa: CASSLGLTYEQYF; CDR3nt: TGTGCCAGCAGCTTAGGGCTTACCTACGAGCAGTACTTC
v_gene: TRBV28; d_gene: TRBD2; abundance: .; j_gene: TRBJ2-1; CDR3aa: CASSPFKTSVGNEQFF; CDR3nt: TGTGCCAGCAGCCCGTTTAAGACTAGCGTCGGGAATGAGCAGTTCTTC
v_gene: TRBV6-5; d_gene: .; abundance: .; j_gene: TRBJ2-7; CDR3aa: CASSYSKGVSYEQYF; CDR3nt: TGTGCCAGCAGTTACTCGAAGGGGGTTTCCTACGAGCAGTACTTC
v_gene: TRBV9; d_gene: .; abundance: .; j_gene: TRBJ1-1; CDR3aa: CASSGRGQPNTEAFF; CDR3nt: TGTGCCAGCAGCGGAAGAGGACAGCCGAACACTGAAGCTTTCTTT
v_gene: TRBV4-3; d_gene: TRBD1; abundance: .; j_gene: TRBJ1-1; CDR3aa: CASSQPQGGGTEAFF; CDR3nt: TGCGCCAGCAGCCAGCCCCAGGGGGGGGGCACTGAAGCTTTCTTT
v_gene: TRBV7-6; d_gene: .; abundance: .; j_gene: TRBJ2-2; CDR3aa: CASSRWRTGNTGELFF; CDR3nt: TGTGCCAGCAGCCGATGGAGGACGGGGAACACCGGGGAGCTGTTTTTT
v_gene: TRBV6-6; d_gene: .; abundance: .; j_gene: TRBJ2-5; CDR3aa: CASRDHQGAAKETQYF; CDR3nt: TGTGCCAGCAGGGACCATCAGGGAGCGGCCAAAGAGACCCAGTACTTC
v_gene: TRBV5-6; d_gene: .; abundance: .; j_gene: TRBJ1-4; CDR3aa: CASSSYRVEVEKLFF; CDR3nt: TGTGCCAGCAGCTCTTACAGGGTGGAAGTTGAAAAACTGTTTTTT
v_gene: TRBV28; d_gene: .; abundance: .; j_gene: TRBJ2-7; CDR3aa: CASRGGLSSYEQYF; CDR3nt: TGTGCCAGCAGGGGGGGGCTAAGCTCCTACGAGCAGTACTTC
v_gene: TRBV27; d_gene: .; abundance: .; j_gene: TRBJ1-1; CDR3aa: CASSPAGGARTEAFF; CDR3nt: TGTGCCAGCAGTCCCGCGGGGGGCGCAAGGACTGAAGCTTTCTTT
v_gene: TRBV11-2; d_gene: .; abundance: .; j_gene: TRBJ1-3; CDR3aa: CASSLVGGSGNTIYF; CDR3nt: TGTGCCAGCAGCTTAGTCGGGGGATCCGGAAACACCATATATTTT
v_gene: TRBV28; d_gene: .; abundance: .; j_gene: TRBJ2-5; CDR3aa: CASRRTLNPGETQYF; CDR3nt: TGTGCCAGCAGACGGACTCTCAATCCCGGGGAGACCCAGTACTTC
v_gene: TRBV25-1; d_gene: .; abundance: .; j_gene: TRBJ1-6; CDR3aa: CASSRATNSPLHF; CDR3nt: TGTGCCAGCAGCCGGGCCACCAATTCACCCCTCCACTTT
v_gene: TRBV19; d_gene: .; abundance: .; j_gene: TRBJ2-1; CDR3aa: CATQDRLNNEQFF; CDR3nt: TGTGCCACTCAGGACCGTTTAAACAATGAGCAGTTCTTC
v_gene: TRBV7-2; d_gene: .; abundance: .; j_gene: TRBJ2-7; CDR3aa: CASSLDRYSYEQYF; CDR3nt: TGTGCCAGCAGCTTAGACAGGTACTCCTACGAGCAGTACTTC
v_gene: TRBV30; d_gene: TRBD1; abundance: .; j_gene: TRBJ2-5; CDR3aa: CAWTPLGQGSNQETQYF; CDR3nt: TGTGCCTGGACCCCTTTGGGACAGGGGTCGAACCAAGAGACCCAGTACTTC
v_gene: TRBV5-1; d_gene: .; abundance: .; j_gene: TRBJ1-4; CDR3aa: CASSEQGPNEKLFF; CDR3nt: TGCGCCAGCAGCGAGCAGGGACCTAATGAAAAACTGTTTTTT
v_gene: TRBV19; d_gene: TRBD2; abundance: .; j_gene: TRBJ2-2; CDR3aa: CASKAGAWSGELFF; CDR3nt: TGTGCCAGTAAAGCGGGAGCGTGGTCCGGGGAGCTGTTTTTT
v_gene: TRBV27; d_gene: .; abundance: .; j_gene: TRBJ2-7; CDR3aa: CASSLLQANEQYF; CDR3nt: TGTGCCAGCAGTTTGCTCCAGGCCAACGAGCAGTACTTC
v_gene: TRBV18; d_gene: .; abundance: .; j_gene: TRBJ2-5; CDR3aa: CASSALLTGEWRETQYF; CDR3nt: TGTGCCAGCTCAGCCCTTTTGACGGGAGAGTGGAGAGAGACCCAGTACTTC
v_gene: TRBV27; d_gene: .; abundance: .; j_gene: TRBJ1-2; CDR3aa: CASSIRKNYGYTF; CDR3nt: TGTGCCAGCAGTATACGGAAGAACTATGGCTACACCTTC